Listed below are T cell receptor beta chains from one sample, sequenced in a study of blood T cell repertoires in COVID-19. The table came from immunoSEQ multiplex PCR; TCRdb's copy has only in-frame clones and leaves some out. Among about 100,000 clones listed, around 81% were seen once. Sequencing was carried out using peripheral blood. The receptors derive from a woman in her 70s with acute or convalescent COVID-19. The conserved cysteine and the conserved F or W are not part of the CDR3 here.

v_gene	len	j_gene	CDR3aa
TRBV19	10	TRBJ2-4	ASNRGMDIQY
TRBV18	14	TRBJ2-3	ASSPPGRVVTDTQY
TRBV14	12	TRBJ2-1	ASSFGLAVGEQF
TRBV28	11	TRBJ1-2	ASSIDRDYGYT
TRBV19	14	TRBJ1-2	ASSILRATGIYGYT
TRBV5-1	13	TRBJ1-1	ASSFLQGGGTEAF
TRBV13	12	TRBJ2-5	ASSLGGRQETQY
TRBV2	12	TRBJ1-4	ASSRGQGNEKLF
TRBV25-1	13	TRBJ2-2	ASSEVERNTGELF
TRBV27	13	TRBJ1-1	ASSPETLLNTEAF
TRBV5-4	13	TRBJ2-3	ASSLVSALSDTQY
TRBV27	12	TRBJ2-3	ASRDRGGTDTQY